The 19 T cell receptor beta chains reported below all come from one sample, sequenced in a study of radiotherapy plus CTLA-4 blockade in lung cancer. The repertoire was sequenced with immunoSEQ multiplex PCR; TCRdb's copy has only in-frame clones and lacks some. The table has 25,000 to 35,000 clones, about 70% seen once. The sample in question was peripheral blood, obtained from a patient treated with radiotherapy plus ipilimumab. These receptors came from a human donor with non-small cell lung cancer whose response to radiotherapy plus ipilimumab could not be evaluated.

This chain connects TRBV6-4 to TRBJ1-4; D remains unclear. Germline assignment: CDR1 MRHNA and CDR2 SNTAGT. The CDR3 is 16 amino acids. V was pared by 3 bases and J by 7 bases, with 18 bases between. CDR3 region: CASSDTQSVLSEKLFF. The DNA for the CDR3 is TGTGCCAGCAGTGATACTCAAAGTGTCTTGAGTGAAAAACTGTTTTTT.

This sequence joins TRBV6-5 and TRBJ1-2; TRBD1 is a possible D gene (6 bases). The germline gives CDR1 MNHEY, CDR2 SVGAGI. V was pared by 6 bases and J by 6 bases, with 14 bases between. This CDR3 contains 13 residues. CDR3 sequence reads: CASSLTGTDGYTF. CDR3 coding DNA: TGTGCCAGCAGCCTCACAGGGACCGATGGCTACACCTTC.

This chain joins TRBV2 and TRBJ1-2, with D unclear. V lost 3 bases, J lost 7 bases, and 9 bases lay in between. CDR1 is SNHLY, CDR2 FYNNEI, per germline. The CDR3 covers 12 residues. For the CDR3, the DNA is TGTGCCAGCAGTGATCTGGAGGGTGGCTACACCTTC. Protein sequence: CASSDLEGGYTF.

This chain connects TRBV21-1 to TRBJ2-1; the D segment call TRBD2 is taken from the table without a DNA check. TRBV21-1 is a listed pseudogene. The CDR3 runs to 14 residues. CDR3 DNA sequence: TGTGCCAGCAGCGTCCGGGGAACAACAAATGAGCAGTTCTTC. Protein product: CASSVRGTTNEQFF.

This chain connects TRBV7-8 to TRBJ2-1, with 9 nucleotides matching TRBD1. This CDR3 region has 15 residues. The germline CDR1 and CDR2 sequences are SGHVS and FQNEAQ. Unmatched junction bases numbered 9, after V lost 6 bases and J lost 6 bases. The CDR3 spells CASRTGTGRLNEQFF. The CDR3 bases are TGTGCCAGCAGAACCGGGACAGGGAGGCTCAATGAGCAGTTCTTC. Full variable domain (outside the CDR3, taken from reference TRBV7-8 and TRBJ2-1): GAGVSQSPRYKVAKRGQDVALRCDPISGHVSLFWYQQALGQGPEFLTYFQNEAQLDKSGLPSDRFFAERPEGSVSTLKIQRTQQEDSAVYLCASRTGTGRLNEQFFGPGTRLTVL.

This sequence joins TRBV5-8 and TRBJ1-2; D is uncertain. The CDR3 sequence is 14 residues long. V was shortened by 2 bases and J by 4 bases, with 12 bases between the two germline ends. CDR1 and CDR2 from the germline V gene are SGHTS and YDEGEE. The CDR3 nucleotides read TGTGCCAGCAGCTTCGGAGGGTATATCTATGGCTACACCTTC. This gives the protein CASSFGGYIYGYTF.

This clone occurred a few times. The J gene is TRBJ1-5, the V gene TRBV30; a possible D gene is TRBD1 (5 bases). Trimming stripped 0 bases from V and 5 bases from J, with 8 bases between. This CDR3 comprises 13 residues. Germline lookup yields CDR1 GTSNPN and CDR2 SVGIG (reference sequence). CDR3 nucleotides: TGTGCCTGGAGTGTACAGGATGATCAGCCCCAGCATTTT. It encodes CAWSVQDDQPQHF. The full variable domain, with the rest looked up from reference TRBV30 and TRBJ1-5, is SQTIHQWPATLVQPVGSPLSLECTVEGTSNPNLYWYRQAAGRGLQLLFYSVGIGQISSEVPQNLSASRPQDRQFILSSKKLLLSDSGFYLCAWSVQDDQPQHFGDGTRLSIL.

The chain recombines TRBV18 with TRBJ1-6, with 9 bases fitting TRBD1. The trim removed 3 bases at V and 9 bases at J, leaving 9 bases unmatched. The germline gives CDR1 KGHSH, CDR2 LQKENI. The CDR3 has 16 residues. This CDR3 reads CASSPLIGTGRSPLHF. The CDR3 DNA sequence: TGTGCCAGCTCACCTTTGATTGGGACAGGGCGTTCACCCCTCCACTTT.

The chain has TRBV6-1 and TRBJ1-1; unclear D gene. Germline CDR1 and CDR2: MNHNS and SASEGT. The CDR3 covers 12 residues. The V gene lost 5 bases and the J gene lost 0 bases, with 4 bases spanning the gap. CDR3 in DNA: TGTGCCAGCAGTAACTTGAACACTGAAGCTTTCTTT. Protein product: CASSNLNTEAFF.

This chain joins TRBV29-1 and TRBJ2-1, with no clear D. V gave up 4 bases and J gave up 12 bases, with 16 bases separating them. Germline CDR1 and CDR2: SQVTM and ANQGSEA. CDR3 length equals 12 residues. CDR3: CSVGLDPSVQFF. As DNA, the CDR3 is TGCAGCGTTGGGCTAGACCCTAGTGTGCAGTTCTTC.

This chain links TRBV5-5 with TRBJ2-1; D ambiguous. This CDR3 spans 13 amino acids. The ends were cut back, 2 bases at V and 6 bases at J, with 9 bases in the middle. In germline, CDR1 is SGHKS, CDR2 YYEKEE (reference sequence). DNA of the CDR3: TGTGCCAGCAGCTTTCACGACTTCAATGAGCAGTTCTTC. As protein: CASSFHDFNEQFF.

The chain has TRBV5-1 and TRBJ2-5; D is unresolved. V was shortened by 1 base and J by 1 base, with 14 bases between the two germline ends. CDR3 length: 16 residues. Looked up from germline, CDR1 is SGHRS and CDR2 is YFSETQ. The DNA of the CDR3 is TGCGCCAGCAGCTTGCGCCTACAGAACCTCCAAGAGACCCAGTACTTC. It specifies CASSLRLQNLQETQYF.

The chain joins TRBV7-2 to TRBJ2-5; TRBD1 is a possible D gene (5 bases). Deletions cut 5 bases from V and 2 bases from J, with 12 bases between. Germline-derived CDR1 and CDR2 are SGHTA and FQGNSA. The CDR3 contains 14 residues. CDR3: CASSPNRRQETQYF. CDR3 coding DNA: TGTGCCAGCAGCCCGAACAGGAGACAAGAGACCCAGTACTTC.

The chain employs TRBV7-3 and TRBJ2-3, with 8 bases identical to TRBD2. V was pared by 5 bases and J by 5 bases, with 15 bases of the junction left unmatched. Looked up from germline, CDR1 is SGHTA and CDR2 is FQGTGA. CDR3 length: 17 amino acids. CDR3 DNA: TGTGCCAGCAGCATCTCGGCCATTCGGGAGGGCCGAGATACGCAGTATTTT. This encodes CASSISAIREGRDTQYF.

V is TRBV6-1 and J is TRBJ1-2; 7 positions match TRBD1. CDR1 is MNHNS and CDR2 is SASEGT in the germline V gene. CDR3 length: 15 residues. V gave up 4 bases and J gave up 0 bases; unmatched junction bases: 5. The CDR3 nucleotides read TGTGCCAGCAGTGTAAACAGGGGTTCTAACTATGGCTACACCTTC. Amino acid sequence: CASSVNRGSNYGYTF.

This clone was detected a few times. The rearrangement uses TRBV18 and TRBJ2-3; 10 nucleotides align to TRBD2. The CDR3 has 17 amino acids. The germline V gene has CDR1 KGHSH and CDR2 LQKENI. Losses at the gene ends were 8 bases for V and 6 bases for J; bases not matched to a gene: 17. The CDR3 DNA follows: TGTGCCAGCGCCCCACGGAAACCCGGGACTAGCGTGGATACGCAGTATTTT. Translated, it gives CASAPRKPGTSVDTQYF.

The rearrangement links TRBV4-1 to TRBJ1-5; 9 bases match TRBD1. This CDR3 region has 15 residues. Germline CDR1 is MGHRA and CDR2 is YSYEKL. Trimming removed 0 bases from V and 4 bases from J; junction bases left unmatched: 1. The CDR3: CASSQEGTGNQPQHF. The CDR3 nucleotides are TGCGCCAGCAGCCAAGAGGGGACAGGGAATCAGCCCCAGCATTTT.

V gene TRBV11-2 combines with J gene TRBJ1-1; D is unresolved. V lost 0 bases and J 5 bases, leaving 10 bases between the germline ends. This CDR3 region has 14 residues. CDR1 and CDR2 (germline): SGHAT, FQNNGV. CDR3 DNA: TGTGCCAGCAGCTTAGAAGCGATTCTGACTGAAGCTTTCTTT. Its protein is CASSLEAILTEAFF.

This rearrangement joins TRBV11-2 to TRBJ2-1; TRBD1 matches 12 bases. V lost 3 bases and J lost 7; bases outside the gene matches: 4. The CDR3 contains 15 residues. Germline-derived CDR1 and CDR2 are SGHAT and FQNNGV. This chain's CDR3 is CASSFGTGGVNEQFF. CDR3 DNA sequence: TGTGCCAGCAGCTTCGGGACAGGGGGCGTAAATGAGCAGTTCTTC.